This passage covers 22 T cell receptor beta chains from one sample sequenced in a study of cytomegalovirus exposure and HLA in healthy donors. Amplification used 60 Vbeta primers and 13 Jbeta primers. Profiled with immunoSEQ multiplex PCR; TCRdb holds only in-frame clones, not every one. The repertoire holds approximately 150,000 clones, roughly four fifths seen once, with roughly 3.2% in the top ten. The specimen was PBMCs. The receptors were sampled from a man younger than 35 in good health and CMV-seropositive.

The CDR3 DNA sequence: TGCGCCAGCAGCCTAGTTCGACAGGGAGAGACCCAGTACTTC. Protein product: CASSLVRQGETQYF. The genes are TRBV5-1 and TRBJ2-5; 7 nucleotides align to TRBD1. Germline V lookup: CDR1 SGHRS, CDR2 YFSETQ. The V segment lost 4 bases and the J segment 4 bases; nucleotides outside the gene matches: 7. The CDR3 contains 14 residues.

The chain is built from TRBV28 and TRBJ1-1; D might be TRBD1 (5 bases). Trimming removed 7 bases at V and 8 bases at J, with 11 bases between. Germline assignment: CDR1 MDHEN and CDR2 SYDVKM. The CDR3 runs 11 residues. The CDR3 reads CASIPGKEAFF. The CDR3 nucleotides read TGTGCCAGCATTCCAGGGAAGGAAGCTTTCTTT. Full variable domain (missing parts from reference TRBV28 and TRBJ1-1): DVKVTQSSRYLVKRTGEKVFLECVQDMDHENMFWYRQDPGLGLRLIYFSYDVKMKEKGDIPEGYSVSREKKERFSLILESASTNQTSMYLCASIPGKEAFFGQGTRLTVV.

Concerning this clone itself: The sample contains more than one DNA sequence encoding this CDR3. J is TRBJ2-2 and V is TRBV6-5; 9 bases are a match to TRBD1. V trimming: 6 bases; J trimming: 8 bases; junction bases outside the gene matches: 4. The CDR3 extends over 13 amino acids. Germline V gene data show CDR1 as MNHEY and CDR2 as SVGAGI. In DNA form, the CDR3 reads TGTGCCAGCAGGAACAGGGGGCCTGGGGAGCTGTTTTTT. Translated, it gives CASRNRGPGELFF.

This clone was observed once. The rearrangement joins TRBV15 to TRBJ2-7; D remains unclear. Germline values: CDR1 LNHNV, CDR2 YYDKDF (reference sequence). The CDR3 sequence is 14 residues long. With 3 bases removed from V and 2 bases from J, the gap between germline ends came to 11 bases. The CDR3 protein is CATSSDILAYEQYF. Written as DNA, the CDR3 is TGTGCCACCAGCAGTGACATCTTAGCCTACGAGCAGTACTTC.

Here the CDR3 DNA reads TGTGCCAGCAGCACGGGACTAGCGGGAGATGTAACCGGGGAGCTGTTTTTT. Amino acids: CASSTGLAGDVTGELFF. The V gene is TRBV5-6, the J gene TRBJ2-2; 14 nucleotides match TRBD2. This CDR3 has 17 amino acids. The trim removed 4 bases at V and 5 bases at J, leaving 7 bases unmatched. Germline V lookup: CDR1 SGHDT, CDR2 YYEEEE.

The CDR3 DNA reads TGTGCCAGCACAGTCCTGGCTTCTGGGACTATGAGTGGCTACACCTTC. It specifies CASTVLASGTMSGYTF. The chain is built from TRBV2 and TRBJ1-2; D possibly corresponds to TRBD1 (5 bases). Germline assignment: CDR1 SNHLY and CDR2 FYNNEI. Trimming took off 7 bases at V and 7 bases at J, with 25 bases between the two ends. The CDR3 sequence is 16 residues long.

The chain couples TRBV6-5 to TRBJ2-3; TRBD1 agrees at 8 bases. Trimming removed 5 bases from V and 6 bases from J; junction bases left unmatched: 7. Germline CDR1 and CDR2: MNHEY and SVGAGI. The CDR3 spans 14 residues. The CDR3 nucleotides read TGTGCCAGCAGTACCCGACAGGGGCGGGATACGCAGTATTTT. This gives the protein CASSTRQGRDTQYF.

Of note for this clone: At one end, the junction sequence differs from germline, possibly due to a read error. The rearrangement joins TRBV5-8 to TRBJ1-2, with a tentative D call TRBD1 (6 bases). The CDR3 consists of 11 residues. Germline lookup yields CDR1 SGHTS and CDR2 YDEGEE. CDR3 nucleotides: TGTGCCAGCAGCTTGGGTTGGACAGAGTCCTTC. Translated, it gives CASSLGWTESF. The full variable domain, with the rest looked up from reference TRBV5-8 and TRBJ1-2, is EAGVTQSPTHLIKTRGQQATLRCSPISGHTSVYWYQQALGLGLQFLLWYDEGEERNRGNFPPRFSGRQFPNYSSELNVNALELEDSALYLCASSLGWTESFGSGTRLTVV.

The chain employs TRBV12-2 and TRBJ2-7; TRBD2 reflects the table's D call only, with no check against the DNA. TRBV12-2 is termed a pseudogene. The CDR3 contains 15 residues. The CDR3 sequence: CASRPGTSRGDEQYF. CDR3 sequence (DNA): TGTGCAAGTCGCCCAGGGACTAGCAGGGGAGACGAGCAGTACTTC.

This rearrangement joins TRBV27 to TRBJ1-1; 9 bases fit TRBD1. Germline trimming cut 6 bases from V and 2 bases from J; bases unmatched to any gene: 13. CDR3 length equals 17 residues. Germline assignment: CDR1 MNHEY and CDR2 SMNVEV (reference sequence). Here the CDR3 reads CASSPRPDRGLNTEAFF. For the CDR3, the DNA is TGTGCCAGCAGCCCAAGACCGGACAGGGGCCTAAACACTGAAGCTTTCTTT.

V gene TRBV19 combines with J gene TRBJ1-3; D is ambiguous. V was shortened by 8 bases and J by 0 bases, with 8 bases between the two germline ends. The CDR3 is 13 residues long. CDR1 is LNHDA, CDR2 SQIVND, per germline (reference sequence). CDR3 coding DNA: TGTGCCAGTCGCACTTACTCTGGAAACACCATATATTTT. It specifies CASRTYSGNTIYF.

CDR3 region: CASLREPEAFF. For the CDR3, the DNA is TGTGCCAGCCTTAGGGAGCCTGAAGCTTTCTTT. The chain couples TRBV6-1 to TRBJ1-1; no reliable D call. The germline V and J ends were trimmed by 8 bases and 6 bases, with 10 bases remaining between them. This CDR3 contains 11 residues. CDR1 is MNHNS, CDR2 SASEGT, per germline.

V and J are TRBV11-2 and TRBJ2-5, with D uncertain. Deletions cut 7 bases from V and 0 bases from J, with 12 bases between. The CDR3 runs to 14 residues. Germline V gives CDR1 SGHAT, CDR2 FQNNGV. This CDR3 reads CASTRGSYQETQYF. The CDR3, as DNA: TGTGCCAGCACCCGAGGAAGCTACCAAGAGACCCAGTACTTC.

The chain couples TRBV6-1 to TRBJ2-2; maybe TRBD1 (6 bases). There are 17 residues in the CDR3. The V end lost 4 bases, the J end lost 4 bases, and 19 bases lay between the germline ends. Germline CDR1 reads MNHNS; CDR2 reads SASEGT. CDR3 region: CASSASSGARVTGELFF. The DNA of the CDR3 is TGTGCCAGCAGTGCATCCTCAGGGGCGCGAGTCACCGGGGAGCTGTTTTTT.

The CDR3 DNA follows: TGCGCCAGCAACCCTGCAGCTAGCGGGATCGATGAGCAGTTCTTC. It is translated as CASNPAASGIDEQFF. V is TRBV4-1 and J is TRBJ2-1, with 9 bases identical to TRBD2. Germline V CDR1 and CDR2: MGHRA, YSYEKL. V shed 7 bases and J 8 bases; nucleotides not matched to a gene: 12. CDR3 length: 15 residues.

This chain links TRBV19 with TRBJ2-1, with 10 bases matching TRBD2. The V and J ends lost 2 bases and 7 bases, in that order; junction bases with no gene match: 5. CDR3 length equals 15 residues. CDR1 and CDR2 from the germline V gene are LNHDA and SQIVND (reference sequence). Written as DNA, the CDR3 is TGTGCCAGTAGTATACTAGCGGGAGCGGGAAATGAGCAGTTCTTC. Encoded protein: CASSILAGAGNEQFF.

The rearrangement links TRBV27 to TRBJ1-6, with D perhaps TRBD1 (5 bases). CDR3 length: 13 amino acids. Germline assignment: CDR1 MNHEY and CDR2 SMNVEV (reference sequence). Trimming cost V 8 bases and J 10 bases, with 15 bases left between them. CDR3 protein: CASSPITGSPLHF. CDR3 sequence (DNA): TGTGCCAGCTCTCCCATTACAGGATCACCCCTCCACTTT.

V gene TRBV7-8 combines with J gene TRBJ2-7; D may be TRBD2 (7 bases). Trimming shortened V by 4 bases and J by 1 base, and 11 bases separated the two germline ends. Looked up from germline, CDR1 is SGHVS and CDR2 is FQNEAQ. CDR3 length: 14 residues. The CDR3 spells CASSSRGASYEQYF. The CDR3 region has the DNA TGTGCCAGCAGCTCCCGGGGGGCTTCCTACGAGCAGTACTTC.

V and J are TRBV20-1 and TRBJ2-1; D perhaps matches TRBD1 (7 bases). Trimming took off 6 bases at V and 9 bases at J, with 12 bases between the two ends. Per germline, CDR1 DFQATT and CDR2 SNEGSKA (reference sequence). The CDR3 totals 11 residues. The CDR3 DNA reads TGCAGTGCGTACCAGGGGGGTGAGCAGTTCTTC. This codes for CSAYQGGEQFF.

V usage is TRBV5-4 and J usage is TRBJ2-1; 11 positions agree with TRBD2. The germline V gene has CDR1 SGHNT and CDR2 YYREEE (reference sequence). The ends lost 4 bases at V and 8 bases at J; junction bases unmatched: 11. This CDR3 has 16 amino acids. In nucleotides, the CDR3 is TGTGCCAGCAGCCGAGGTAGCGGGAGGGCCAGGGATGAGCAGTTCTTC. Translating it yields CASSRGSGRARDEQFF.

This clone was seen a single time. The chain has TRBV6-5 and TRBJ2-7; the D is unclear. V lost 4 bases and J 0 bases, leaving 13 bases between the germline ends. The CDR3 extends over 15 amino acids. From germline, CDR1 is MNHEY and CDR2 SVGAGI. The CDR3 DNA reads as TGTGCCAGCAGTTCACCCTACGAGGACTCCTACGAGCAGTACTTC. This encodes CASSSPYEDSYEQYF.

The chain uses TRBV6-4 and TRBJ2-1; D ambiguous. The V gene's germline CDR1 is MRHNA and CDR2 SNTAGT. The CDR3 covers 14 residues. The V end was cut by 0 bases, the J end by 9 bases, with 12 bases between. The CDR3 reads CASSDSVTSSEQFF. CDR3 DNA sequence: TGTGCCAGCAGTGACTCGGTGACTTCCAGTGAGCAGTTCTTC.